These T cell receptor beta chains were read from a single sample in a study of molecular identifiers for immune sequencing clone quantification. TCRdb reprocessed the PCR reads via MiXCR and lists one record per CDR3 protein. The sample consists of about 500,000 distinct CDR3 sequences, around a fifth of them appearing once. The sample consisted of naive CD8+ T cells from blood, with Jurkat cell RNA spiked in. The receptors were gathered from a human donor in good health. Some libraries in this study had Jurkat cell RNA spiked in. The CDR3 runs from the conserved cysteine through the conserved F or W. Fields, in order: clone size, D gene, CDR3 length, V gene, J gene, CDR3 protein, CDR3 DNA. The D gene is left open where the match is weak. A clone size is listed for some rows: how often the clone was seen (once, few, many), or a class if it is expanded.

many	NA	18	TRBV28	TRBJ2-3	CASSPYWGYGTPTDTQYF	TGTGCCAGCAGCCCCTATTGGGGTTACGGTACCCCCACAGATACGCAGTATTTT
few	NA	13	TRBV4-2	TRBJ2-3	CASSQDLGDTQYF	TGTGCCAGCAGCCAAGATTTGGGAGATACGCAGTATTTT
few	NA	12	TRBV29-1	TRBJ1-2	CSVRLANYGYTF	TGCAGCGTTCGTCTTGCTAACTATGGCTACACCTTC
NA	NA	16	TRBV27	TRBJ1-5	CASSLWGGPGNQPQHF	TGTGCCAGCAGTTTATGGGGGGGGCCCGGCAATCAGCCCCAGCATTTT
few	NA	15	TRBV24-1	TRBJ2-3	CATSEGVSSTDTQYF	TGTGCCACCAGTGAGGGGGTCAGTAGCACAGATACGCAGTATTTT
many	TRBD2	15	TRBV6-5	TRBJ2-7	CASSYSTSGGGEQYF	TGTGCCAGCAGTTACTCGACTAGCGGAGGGGGCGAGCAGTACTTC
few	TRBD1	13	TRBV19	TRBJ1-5	CASTGQGNQPQHF	TGTGCCAGTACGGGACAGGGCAATCAGCCCCAGCATTTT
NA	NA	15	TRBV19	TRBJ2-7	CASSLGISGSYEQYF	TGTGCCAGTAGTCTGGGAATCAGCGGCTCCTACGAGCAGTACTTC
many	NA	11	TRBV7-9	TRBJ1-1	CASSLTLAAFF	TGTGCCAGCAGCCTAACTTTGGCTGCTTTCTTT
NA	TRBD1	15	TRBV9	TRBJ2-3	CASSQQGLGTDTQYF	TGTGCCAGCAGCCAACAGGGGTTGGGCACAGATACGCAGTATTTT
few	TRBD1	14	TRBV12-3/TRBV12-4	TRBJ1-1	CASSPGQEDTEAFF	TGTGCCAGCAGCCCGGGACAGGAGGACACTGAAGCTTTCTTT
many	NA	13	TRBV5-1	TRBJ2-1	CASSLASFNEQFF	TGCGCCAGCAGCTTGGCTAGCTTCAATGAGCAGTTCTTC
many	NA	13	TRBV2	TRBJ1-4	CASIGPPDEKLFF	TGTGCCAGCATAGGGCCTCCCGATGAAAAACTGTTTTTT
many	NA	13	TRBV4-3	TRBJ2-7	CASSQGRRYEQYF	TGCGCCAGCAGCCAAGGCCGTAGGTACGAGCAGTACTTC
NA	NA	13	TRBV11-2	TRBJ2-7	CASSLRGPYERYF	TGTGCCAGCAGCTTGCGGGGGCCCTACGAGCGGTACTTC
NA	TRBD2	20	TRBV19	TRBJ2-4	CASSPGLAGGPLMAKNIQYF	TGTGCCAGTAGTCCCGGACTAGCGGGGGGTCCTCTTATGGCCAAAAACATTCAGTACTTC
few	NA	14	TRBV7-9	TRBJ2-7	CASSHPVTPYEQYF	TGTGCCAGCAGCCATCCCGTGACTCCGTACGAGCAGTACTTC
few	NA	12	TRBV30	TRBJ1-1	CACETVNTEAFF	TGTGCCTGTGAGACAGTGAACACTGAAGCTTTCTTT
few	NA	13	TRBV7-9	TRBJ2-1	CASSPPIAPEQFF	TGTGCCAGCAGCCCGCCTATAGCCCCTGAGCAGTTCTTC
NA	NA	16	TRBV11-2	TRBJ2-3	CASRGGWNPSTDTQYF	TGTGCCAGCAGAGGGGGGTGGAACCCTAGCACAGATACGCAGTATTTT
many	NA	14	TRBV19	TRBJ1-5	CASSMIQGYQPQHF	TGTGCCAGTAGTATGATACAGGGTTACCAGCCCCAGCATTTT
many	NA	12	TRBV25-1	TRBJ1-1	CASSEWDTEAFF	TGTGCCAGCAGTGAATGGGACACTGAAGCTTTCTTT
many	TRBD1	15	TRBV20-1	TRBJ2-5	CSAHGLRTGGETQYF	TGCAGTGCTCACGGCCTGAGGACAGGTGGAGAGACCCAGTACTTC
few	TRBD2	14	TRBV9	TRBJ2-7	CASSTLAATSEQYF	TGTGCCAGCAGCACACTAGCGGCGACCAGCGAGCAGTACTTC
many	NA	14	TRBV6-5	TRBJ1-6	CASSYEQNNSPLHF	TGTGCCAGCAGTTACGAACAGAATAATTCACCCCTCCACTTT
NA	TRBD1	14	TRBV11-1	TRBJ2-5	CASRPTGVKETQYF	TGTGCCAGCCGACCGACAGGGGTGAAAGAGACCCAGTACTTC
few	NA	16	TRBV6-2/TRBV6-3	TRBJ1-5	CASSYSEGYDNQPQHF	TGTGCCAGCAGTTACTCGGAGGGGTATGACAATCAGCCCCAGCATTTT
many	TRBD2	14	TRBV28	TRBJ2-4	CASSLLAVKNIQYF	TGTGCCAGCAGTTTACTAGCGGTTAAAAACATTCAGTACTTC
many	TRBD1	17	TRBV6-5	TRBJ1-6	CASSYGAGGTYNSPLHF	TGTGCCAGCAGTTACGGAGCAGGGGGTACCTATAATTCACCCCTCCACTTT
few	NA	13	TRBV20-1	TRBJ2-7	CSAPQGGLLEQYF	TGCAGTGCTCCCCAGGGAGGACTTCTCGAGCAGTACTTC
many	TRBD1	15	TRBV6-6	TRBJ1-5	CASSTTGWGNQPQHF	TGTGCCAGCAGTACGACAGGGTGGGGCAATCAGCCCCAGCATTTT
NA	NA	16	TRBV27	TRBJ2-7	CASSSRGGEVLYEQYF	TGTGCCAGCAGTTCTCGAGGAGGGGAGGTTCTCTACGAGCAGTACTTC
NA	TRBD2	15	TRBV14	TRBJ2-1	CASSQERAGGYEQFF	TGTGCCAGCAGCCAAGAACGAGCGGGGGGCTATGAGCAGTTCTTC
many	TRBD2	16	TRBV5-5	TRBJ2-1	CASSLAGLAGDNEQFF	TGTGCCAGCAGCTTGGCGGGACTAGCGGGGGACAATGAGCAGTTCTTC
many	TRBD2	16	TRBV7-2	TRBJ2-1	CASKSSGTSVNNEQFF	TGTGCCAGCAAATCTTCCGGGACTAGTGTTAACAATGAGCAGTTCTTC
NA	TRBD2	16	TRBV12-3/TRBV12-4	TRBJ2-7	CASSLGIAGVVGEQYF	TGTGCCAGCAGTTTGGGGATAGCGGGGGTGGTTGGCGAGCAGTACTTC
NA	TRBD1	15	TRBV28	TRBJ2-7	CASTLTGTGQREQYF	TGTGCCAGCACCCTCACCGGGACAGGGCAACGCGAGCAGTACTTC
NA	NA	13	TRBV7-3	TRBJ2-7	CASSFGQGDEQYF	TGTGCCAGCAGCTTCGGGCAAGGCGACGAGCAGTACTTC
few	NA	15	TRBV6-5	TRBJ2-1	CASRYRGSSYNEQFF	TGTGCCAGCAGGTATAGGGGGAGCTCCTACAATGAGCAGTTCTTC
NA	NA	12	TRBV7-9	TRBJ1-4	CASSQGPFELFF	TGTGCCAGCAGCCAGGGGCCGTTCGAACTGTTTTTT
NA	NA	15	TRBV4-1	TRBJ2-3	CASSQVDGDGDTQYF	TGCGCCAGCAGCCAAGTTGACGGAGACGGAGATACGCAGTATTTT
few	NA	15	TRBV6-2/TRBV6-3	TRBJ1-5	CASSYLGRENQPQHF	TGTGCCAGCAGTTATCTGGGTCGGGAAAATCAGCCCCAGCATTTT
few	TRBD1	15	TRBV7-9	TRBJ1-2	CASSLETGSGYGYTF	TGTGCCAGCAGCTTAGAGACAGGGTCAGGCTATGGCTACACCTTC
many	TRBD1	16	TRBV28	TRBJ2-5	CASRITGTGVQETQYF	TGTGCCAGCAGAATAACCGGGACAGGGGTCCAAGAGACCCAGTACTTC
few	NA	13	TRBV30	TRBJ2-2	CAWTWGGTGELFF	TGTGCCTGGACGTGGGGAGGCACCGGGGAGCTGTTTTTT
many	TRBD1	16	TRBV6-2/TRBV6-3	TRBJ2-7	CASSVVRGLVSYEQYF	TGTGCCAGCAGTGTCGTCAGGGGGCTCGTCTCCTACGAGCAGTACTTC
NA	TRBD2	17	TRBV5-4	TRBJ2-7	CASSFGSLAGDEYEQYF	TGTGCCAGCAGCTTCGGGTCACTAGCGGGAGATGAGTACGAGCAGTACTTC
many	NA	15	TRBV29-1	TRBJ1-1	CSVCGGGDRDTEAFF	TGCAGCGTTTGTGGTGGAGGGGACCGGGACACTGAAGCTTTCTTT
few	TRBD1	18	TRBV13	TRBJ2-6	CASSSRDRGRPGANVLTF	TGTGCCAGCAGCTCGAGGGACAGGGGGCGGCCTGGGGCCAACGTCCTGACTTTC
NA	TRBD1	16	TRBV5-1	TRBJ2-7	CASSLENRDRTYEQYF	TGCGCCAGCAGCTTGGAAAACCGGGACAGGACCTACGAGCAGTACTTC
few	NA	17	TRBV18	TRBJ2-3	CASSPGGGVRNTDTQYF	TGTGCCAGCTCACCAGGAGGGGGGGTAAGGAACACAGATACGCAGTATTTT
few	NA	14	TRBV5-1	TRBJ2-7	CASSLGESDYEQYF	TGCGCCAGCAGCTTGGGGGAGAGCGACTACGAGCAGTACTTC
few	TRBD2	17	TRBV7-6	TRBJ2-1	CASSPGTSENSYNEQFF	TGTGCCAGCAGCCCCGGGACTAGCGAAAACTCCTACAATGAGCAGTTCTTC
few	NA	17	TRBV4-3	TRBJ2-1	CASSEGAGPISYNEQFF	TGCGCCAGCAGCGAAGGGGCAGGGCCGATCTCCTACAATGAGCAGTTCTTC
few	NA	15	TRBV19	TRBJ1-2	CASSINLGQTYGYTF	TGTGCCAGTAGTATTAACTTAGGCCAAACTTATGGCTACACCTTC